The rows below give T cell receptor beta chains drawn from one sample of a study of chemoradiotherapy in HPV16-positive cancers. The table came from immunoSEQ multiplex PCR; TCRdb's copy has only in-frame clones and leaves some out. The sample carries 6,000 or so clones, around four fifths recorded once. Material: tumor tissue, obtained from a patient who underwent chemoradiotherapy. The origin of the receptors is a human donor with HPV-associated anogenital cancer. The CDR3 runs from the conserved cysteine through the conserved F or W. Fields, in order: D gene, J gene, V gene, clone size, CDR3 DNA, CDR3 protein. D genes are given only for firm matches. Size is omitted from some rows. Given values are once, few, many or a class for expanded clones.

D: .
J: TRBJ1-1
V: TRBV29-1
size: .
DNA: TGCAGCGTTGAGGGAGGGGTCGAACGGGTCACTGAAGCTTTCTTT
CDR3: CSVEGGVERVTEAFF

D: .
J: TRBJ1-5
V: TRBV6-1
size: once
DNA: TGTGCCAGCAGTGACCCTGGGGGGGCCGAGCAGCCCCAGCATTTT
CDR3: CASSDPGGAEQPQHF

D: .
J: TRBJ2-5
V: TRBV5-6
size: .
DNA: TGTGCCAGCAGCTTCACGGAGACCCAGTACTTC
CDR3: CASSFTETQYF

D: TRBD1
J: TRBJ2-1
V: TRBV7-3
size: .
DNA: TGTGCCAGCAGCACACAGGGGGCAACCTACAATGAGCAGTTCTTC
CDR3: CASSTQGATYNEQFF

D: .
J: TRBJ1-1
V: TRBV5-4
size: .
DNA: TGTGCCAGCAGCCCAGATATGAACACTGAAGCTTTCTTT
CDR3: CASSPDMNTEAFF

D: .
J: TRBJ2-1
V: TRBV9
size: .
DNA: TGTGCCAGCAGCGTAACTAGCACCTCCTACAATGAGCAGTTCTTC
CDR3: CASSVTSTSYNEQFF

D: .
J: TRBJ1-4
V: TRBV18
size: .
DNA: TGTGCCAGCTCGCTCTCGTCGACAGGAGGCAATGAAAAACTGTTTTTT
CDR3: CASSLSSTGGNEKLFF

D: TRBD2
J: TRBJ2-1
V: TRBV18
size: .
DNA: TGTGCCAGCTCACCACCGGCGGGCGGGGGGACCAATGAGCAGTTCTTC
CDR3: CASSPPAGGGTNEQFF

D: .
J: TRBJ1-1
V: TRBV5-4
size: .
DNA: TGTGCCAGCAGCGGCCGGTCAGGGGTGGGCACTGAAGCTTTCTTT
CDR3: CASSGRSGVGTEAFF

D: TRBD1
J: TRBJ1-2
V: TRBV6-5
size: .
DNA: TGTGCCAGCAGTTATCAGACAGGGGGCGGCTACACCTTC
CDR3: CASSYQTGGGYTF

D: .
J: TRBJ2-2
V: TRBV2
size: .
DNA: TGTGCCAGCAGTGAATCGCAGGCCGGCACCGGGGAGCTGTTTTTT
CDR3: CASSESQAGTGELFF

D: .
J: TRBJ1-1
V: TRBV9
size: .
DNA: TGTGCCAGCAGCGGTAACACTGAAGCTTTCTTT
CDR3: CASSGNTEAFF

D: .
J: TRBJ1-1
V: TRBV5-1
size: .
DNA: TGCGCCAGCAGCTTGACCGTGAACACTGAAGCTTTCTTT
CDR3: CASSLTVNTEAFF

D: .
J: TRBJ1-5
V: TRBV19
size: .
DNA: TGTGCCAGTAGCGCCTGGTTGGGAACGGGGGACAATCAGCCCCAGCATTTT
CDR3: CASSAWLGTGDNQPQHF

D: .
J: TRBJ2-1
V: TRBV23-1
size: .
DNA: TGCGCCAGGTTAACGGGGGTCGACAATGAGCAGTTCTTC
CDR3: CARLTGVDNEQFF

D: .
J: TRBJ2-6
V: TRBV19
size: .
DNA: TGTGCCAGTAGTAGGCACGGGGCAGGGGCGGGGGGGGCCAACGTCCTGACTTTC
CDR3: CASSRHGAGAGGANVLTF

D: TRBD1
J: TRBJ2-7
V: TRBV7-2
size: few
DNA: TGTGCCAGCAGCGCCGGGACAGATTACGAGCAGTACTTC
CDR3: CASSAGTDYEQYF

D: TRBD1
J: TRBJ1-2
V: TRBV4-3
size: .
DNA: TGCGCCAGCAGCAATAATGACAGGGCTAACTATGGCTACACCTTC
CDR3: CASSNNDRANYGYTF

D: .
J: TRBJ1-5
V: TRBV27
size: .
DNA: TGTGCCAGCAAAAGGGGGGGGTTGGACAATCAGCCCCAGCATTTT
CDR3: CASKRGGLDNQPQHF

D: .
J: TRBJ1-4
V: TRBV29-1
size: .
DNA: TGCAGCGTTGAAGACCGAAAGGGGGAAAAACTGTTTTTT
CDR3: CSVEDRKGEKLFF

D: TRBD1
J: TRBJ1-2
V: TRBV6-6
size: .
DNA: TGTGCCATCACTATGACAGGGCTTGGCTACACCTTC
CDR3: CAITMTGLGYTF

D: .
J: TRBJ2-1
V: TRBV19
size: .
DNA: TGTGCCAGTAGTGGCCTCGGGGTTCACAATGAGCAGTTCTTC
CDR3: CASSGLGVHNEQFF

D: .
J: TRBJ1-4
V: TRBV7-2
size: few
DNA: TGTGCCAGCAGCGTCGGGCGGAGTGAAAAACTGTTTTTT
CDR3: CASSVGRSEKLFF

D: .
J: TRBJ1-6
V: TRBV6-1
size: .
DNA: TGTGCCAGCAGTGAAGTAAAGGGGGGGGGTTCACCCCTCCACTTT
CDR3: CASSEVKGGGSPLHF

D: .
J: TRBJ2-1
V: TRBV4-1
size: few
DNA: TGCGCCAGCAGCCAACAACCACGGGGAAATGAGCAGTTCTTC
CDR3: CASSQQPRGNEQFF

D: .
J: TRBJ1-3
V: TRBV9
size: .
DNA: TGTGCCAGCAGCGTAGAAGGTGGAAACACCATATATTTT
CDR3: CASSVEGGNTIYF

D: TRBD1
J: TRBJ2-1
V: TRBV6-4
size: .
DNA: TGTGCCAGCAGTGATTACGACAGGGGTGTAACAACTGAGCAGTTCTTC
CDR3: CASSDYDRGVTTEQFF

D: .
J: TRBJ2-7
V: TRBV6-1
size: .
DNA: TGTGCCAGCAGTGACCAACAGGGAGCCTCCTACGAGCAGTACTTC
CDR3: CASSDQQGASYEQYF

D: .
J: TRBJ2-7
V: TRBV5-8
size: .
DNA: TGTGCCAGCAGCCAGAACCTATTATACGAGCAGTACTTC
CDR3: CASSQNLLYEQYF

D: TRBD1
J: TRBJ1-2
V: TRBV4-3
size: .
DNA: TGCGCCAGCAGCCAAGACCTGGGGGACAGGTGGCAAGGCTACACCTTC
CDR3: CASSQDLGDRWQGYTF

D: TRBD1
J: TRBJ1-4
V: TRBV5-1
size: .
DNA: TGCGCCAGCAGCGGGGGACAGGGCACTAATGAAAAACTGTTTTTT
CDR3: CASSGGQGTNEKLFF

D: .
J: TRBJ1-1
V: TRBV28
size: once
DNA: TGTGCCAGCAGTTCATTAGTCGCAGGGGAGGGGGGCACTGAAGCTTTCTTT
CDR3: CASSSLVAGEGGTEAFF

D: .
J: TRBJ2-7
V: TRBV5-8
size: .
DNA: TGTGCCAGCAGCTTGTGGCAGGGGTTCTACGAGCAGTACTTC
CDR3: CASSLWQGFYEQYF

D: .
J: TRBJ1-1
V: TRBV19
size: .
DNA: TGTGCCAGTAGGAATACGGAGAGTTGGGCTGAAGCTTTCTTT
CDR3: CASRNTESWAEAFF

D: TRBD1
J: TRBJ2-3
V: TRBV5-6
size: .
DNA: TGTGCCAGCAGCTTGAGGCCAGGGGGTTCTCCAGATACGCAGTATTTT
CDR3: CASSLRPGGSPDTQYF

D: TRBD1
J: TRBJ2-2
V: TRBV7-3
size: .
DNA: TGTGCCAGCAGCTATCAGGGGGCTGGGAACACCGGGGAGCTGTTTTTT
CDR3: CASSYQGAGNTGELFF

D: .
J: TRBJ1-2
V: TRBV27
size: .
DNA: TGTGCCAGCACCCGGGGCAGTAACTATGGCTACACCTTC
CDR3: CASTRGSNYGYTF

D: .
J: TRBJ1-1
V: TRBV27
size: .
DNA: TGTGCCAGCAGTTTTCGGACTTCGAACACTGAAGCTTTCTTT
CDR3: CASSFRTSNTEAFF

D: TRBD2
J: TRBJ2-5
V: TRBV29-1
size: .
DNA: TGCAGCGCCCGGGGGGACTTTACCCAGTACTTC
CDR3: CSARGDFTQYF

D: TRBD1
J: TRBJ2-1
V: TRBV5-6
size: .
DNA: TGTGCCAGCAGCTTTGGGGGACAGGGTGTTGTAGATGAGCAGTTCTTC
CDR3: CASSFGGQGVVDEQFF

D: TRBD1
J: TRBJ1-1
V: TRBV5-1
size: .
DNA: TGCGCCAGCAGCCAGGGACAGAGCTACCATGGTACTGAAGCTTTCTTT
CDR3: CASSQGQSYHGTEAFF

D: .
J: TRBJ2-1
V: TRBV18
size: .
DNA: TGTGCCAGCTCCCCCAGGGAGGAGCAGTTCTTC
CDR3: CASSPREEQFF

D: TRBD1
J: TRBJ1-4
V: TRBV9
size: .
DNA: TGTGCCAGCAGCGTAGAGACAGGGTCCCTAAAAAAACTGTTTTTT
CDR3: CASSVETGSLKKLFF

D: TRBD1
J: TRBJ2-2
V: TRBV23-1
size: .
DNA: TGCGCCAGCAGTCAAAGACAGGGGGCGAACACCGGGGAGCTGTTTTTT
CDR3: CASSQRQGANTGELFF

D: .
J: TRBJ1-1
V: TRBV5-6
size: .
DNA: TGTGCCAGCAGCGCCTTGGGGGAAAATAGTGTGAACACTGAAGCTTTCTTT
CDR3: CASSALGENSVNTEAFF

D: TRBD1
J: TRBJ1-5
V: TRBV27
size: once
DNA: TGTGCCAGCAGTTCTAACGGACAGGGCCGGCAGCCCCAGCATTTT
CDR3: CASSSNGQGRQPQHF

D: TRBD1
J: TRBJ1-1
V: TRBV5-1
size: .
DNA: TGCGCCAGCAGCACCGGACAGGGGATGGGGATATCGAACACTGAAGCTTTCTTT
CDR3: CASSTGQGMGISNTEAFF

D: .
J: TRBJ1-2
V: TRBV28
size: few
DNA: TGTGCCAGCAGTTTAACTTCGGGACGGTTACATGGCTACACCTTC
CDR3: CASSLTSGRLHGYTF

D: .
J: TRBJ2-7
V: TRBV4-3
size: .
DNA: TGCGCCAGCAGCCAAGGGGGCAATACCTACGAGCAGTACTTC
CDR3: CASSQGGNTYEQYF

D: .
J: TRBJ2-2
V: TRBV7-2
size: .
DNA: TGTGCCAGCAGCGGCGTGCGCTCCGGGGAGCTGTTTTTT
CDR3: CASSGVRSGELFF

D: TRBD2
J: TRBJ2-3
V: TRBV4-2
size: once
DNA: TGTGCCAGCAGCCAGGGTTCGCTAGCGGGGGGGATCACAGATACGCAGTATTTT
CDR3: CASSQGSLAGGITDTQYF

D: TRBD1
J: TRBJ2-2
V: TRBV5-1
size: .
DNA: TGCGCCAGCAGATCCGGGACAGAAAACACCGGGGAGCTGTTTTTT
CDR3: CASRSGTENTGELFF

D: TRBD1
J: TRBJ2-7
V: TRBV9
size: .
DNA: TGTGCCAGCAGCTGGACCGAGGGGGCCGGGGACGAGCAGTACTTC
CDR3: CASSWTEGAGDEQYF

D: TRBD2
J: TRBJ2-3
V: TRBV6-5
size: once
DNA: TGTGCCAGCAGTTACATGACTAGCGGGGCGCGGGTTACGCAGTATTTT
CDR3: CASSYMTSGARVTQYF

D: .
J: TRBJ2-7
V: TRBV7-9
size: few
DNA: TGTGCCAGCAGCTTAGAGGGGTACGCCTACGAGCAGTACTTC
CDR3: CASSLEGYAYEQYF

D: TRBD1
J: TRBJ1-2
V: TRBV7-9
size: .
DNA: TGTGCCAGCAGTAAAGACAGGGGGGATGGCTACACCTTC
CDR3: CASSKDRGDGYTF

D: .
J: TRBJ2-3
V: TRBV5-8
size: .
DNA: TGTGCCAGCAGCTTGTTCAGGGTGGAAGATACGCAGTATTTT
CDR3: CASSLFRVEDTQYF

D: .
J: TRBJ1-5
V: TRBV6-1
size: .
DNA: TGTGCCAGCAGTTTCTGGGAGCAGAACAATCAGCCCCAGCATTTT
CDR3: CASSFWEQNNQPQHF

D: .
J: TRBJ1-1
V: TRBV25-1
size: once
DNA: TGTGCCAGCAGTGGGGGGGGACCAGGGAGGGTGAACACTGAAGCTTTCTTT
CDR3: CASSGGGPGRVNTEAFF